One sample yielded the 19 T cell receptor beta chains listed below, sequenced in a study of T cells after yellow fever vaccination. TCRdb re-called the 5' RACE reads through MiXCR, storing one row per CDR3 protein. This table has about 580,000 distinct CDR3 sequences, less than 20% appearing once. The material was PBMCs, obtained around 5 days after the first yellow fever vaccination. The receptors shown here come from a man aged 18 to 35 who received the YFV17D yellow fever vaccine.

This clonotype was seen only a few times. The chain employs TRBV9 and TRBJ1-1; the D gene is possibly TRBD1 (6 bases). CDR3 length: 16 residues. Germline V gene data show CDR1 as SGDLS and CDR2 as YYNGEE. V lost 3 bases and J lost 2, with 17 bases in between. The CDR3 sequence is CASSEGSDRINTEAFF. CDR3 nucleotides: TGTGCCAGCAGCGAGGGGTCGGACAGAATAAACACTGAAGCTTTCTTT.

This clonotype has at least ten counts. The genes are TRBV7-8 and TRBJ2-4; no definite D call. Germline lookup yields CDR1 SGHVS and CDR2 FQNEAQ. Trimming removed 6 bases from V and 0 bases from J, with 18 bases in between. CDR3 length: 17 residues. The CDR3 nucleotides are TGTGCCAGCAGTCAGGTGGGCAGGACCCTAGCCAAAAACATTCAGTACTTC. Amino acid sequence: CASSQVGRTLAKNIQYF.

The rearrangement uses TRBV4-2 and TRBJ1-2; D may be TRBD1 (6 bases). The CDR3 runs to 15 residues. Germline CDR1 is LGHNA and CDR2 is YNFKEQ. Trimming stripped 4 bases from V and 0 bases from J, with 12 bases between. The CDR3 sequence is CASSPDRTANYGYTF. The CDR3 nucleotides read TGTGCCAGCAGCCCGGACAGAACCGCTAACTATGGCTACACCTTC.

A few counts support this clonotype. This chain links TRBV5-1 with TRBJ2-6, with D possibly matching TRBD1 (6 bases). The CDR3 length is 15 residues. The V gene's germline CDR1 is SGHRS and CDR2 YFSETQ. Deletions cut 4 bases from V and 1 base from J, with 9 bases between. CDR3 sequence: CASSPGDSGANVLTF. In nucleotides, the CDR3 is TGCGCCAGCAGCCCAGGGGATTCTGGGGCCAACGTCCTGACTTTC.

The chain uses TRBV7-6 and TRBJ1-4; TRBD1 might be the D (6 bases). The CDR3 consists of 15 residues. Germline assignment: CDR1 SGHVS and CDR2 FNYEAQ. Trimming cost V 4 bases and J 7 bases, with 16 bases left between them. CDR3 loop: CASSSYREGSEKLFF. CDR3 DNA: TGTGCCAGCAGCTCGTACAGGGAGGGGAGTGAAAAACTGTTTTTT.

This clonotype has at least ten counts. The chain has TRBV6-5 and TRBJ1-6; D perhaps matches TRBD1 (5 bases). The length of the CDR3 is 17 residues. The germline V and J ends were trimmed by 0 bases and 6 bases, with 15 bases remaining between them. CDR1 is MNHEY, CDR2 SVGAGI, per germline. CDR3: CASSYSKWAGSNSPLHF. CDR3 in DNA: TGTGCCAGCAGTTACTCGAAGTGGGCAGGGAGTAATTCACCCCTCCACTTT.

This clonotype has only a few counts. The chain employs TRBV29-1 and TRBJ1-2; weak D call: TRBD1 (6 bases). V shed 6 bases and J shed 8 bases, with 25 bases lying between them. The V gene's germline CDR1 is SQVTM and CDR2 ANQGSEA. This CDR3 region has 15 residues. DNA of the CDR3: TGCAGCGTGACCCCACTCCGGGGGGCTGCGCGGGGCTACACCTTC. It codes for CSVTPLRGAARGYTF.

The chain combines TRBV6-1 with TRBJ2-7; 7 positions match TRBD1. The CDR3 covers 13 residues. After removal of 4 bases from V and 6 bases from J, the junction contained 6 bases not matched to a gene. Germline assignment: CDR1 MNHNS and CDR2 SASEGT. In DNA, the CDR3 is TGTGCCAGCAGTGCAGCGACAGGGTCCGAGCAGTACTTC. This gives the protein CASSAATGSEQYF.

The chain combines TRBV7-9 with TRBJ2-2; D gene ambiguous. Germline lookup yields CDR1 SEHNR and CDR2 FQNEAQ (reference sequence). V gave up 0 bases and J gave up 6 bases, with 8 bases separating them. The CDR3 sequence is 14 residues long. The CDR3 loop reads CASSLAAASGELFF. The CDR3 DNA reads as TGTGCCAGCAGCTTAGCGGCAGCCTCCGGGGAGCTGTTTTTT.

V gene TRBV7-2 combines with J gene TRBJ2-5; perhaps TRBD1 as D (6 bases). V lost 3 bases, J lost 4 bases, and 15 bases lay in between. The CDR3 sequence is 15 residues long. The germline V gene has CDR1 SGHTA and CDR2 FQGNSA. The CDR3 is CASSLGAQRPETQYF. CDR3 DNA: TGTGCCAGCAGCTTGGGGGCGCAAAGGCCAGAGACCCAGTACTTC.

The chain employs TRBV6-2 or TRBV6-3 and TRBJ2-5, with D perhaps given as TRBD1 or TRBD2 (5 bases each). V lost 6 bases, J lost 8 bases, and 13 bases lay in between. Germline V gene data show CDR1 as MNHEY and CDR2 as SVGEGT. The CDR3 is 12 amino acids. Here the CDR3 reads CASSRDPETQYF. CDR3 nucleotides: TGTGCCAGCAGCAGGGACCCCGAAACCCAGTACTTC.

V gene TRBV3-1 combines with J gene TRBJ2-5, with a weak D call TRBD2 (6 bases). V was trimmed by 0 bases and J by 7 bases, leaving 15 bases between them. The CDR3 runs to 15 residues. From germline, CDR1 is LGHDT and CDR2 YNNKEL (reference sequence). The CDR3 loop reads CASSQDLGGYGTQYF. In nucleotides, the CDR3 is TGTGCCAGCAGCCAAGATCTGGGGGGTTATGGGACCCAGTACTTC.

This chain connects TRBV28 to TRBJ2-3; D remains unclear. CDR3 length: 12 amino acids. Trimming shortened V by 6 bases and J by 3 bases, and 7 bases separated the two germline ends. Germline V gene sequence: CDR1 MDHEN, CDR2 SYDVKM. The CDR3 DNA is TGTGCCAGCAGGTTCCCGACAGATACGCAGTATTTT. This gives the protein CASRFPTDTQYF.

CDR3 in DNA: TGTGCCAGCAGTTCCCATCTGAGAGGGAGCCACGAGCAGTACTTC. Protein sequence: CASSSHLRGSHEQYF. This chain links TRBV6-5 with TRBJ2-7; possible D gene TRBD2, 5 bases. The CDR3 contains 15 residues. The germline gives CDR1 MNHEY, CDR2 SVGAGI. Between the trimmed V and J ends, which lost 4 bases and 5 bases, there was a span of 18 bases.

The chain couples TRBV7-9 to TRBJ1-2, with D unclear. CDR1 SEHNR and CDR2 FQNEAQ come from the germline V gene (reference sequence). The CDR3 loop spans 14 amino acids. Trimming shortened V by 3 bases and J by 0 bases, and 8 bases separated the two germline ends. The CDR3 bases are TGTGCCAGCAGCTTGGCGGCCTCTAACTATGGCTACACCTTC. It codes for CASSLAASNYGYTF.

The chain combines TRBV4-3 with TRBJ2-6; D gene uncertain. Germline V CDR1 and CDR2: LGHNA, YSLEER. V lost 2 bases, J lost 0 bases, and 11 bases lay in between. The CDR3 covers 17 residues. The CDR3 bases are TGCGCCAGCAGCCAAAGAAATGGCCTCTCTGGGGCCAACGTCCTGACTTTC. As protein: CASSQRNGLSGANVLTF.

This clonotype was counted between two and nine times. The chain uses TRBV7-9 and TRBJ1-1; D gene ambiguous. V lost 1 base, J lost 11 bases, and 14 bases lay in between. The length of the CDR3 is 13 residues. The germline V gene has CDR1 SEHNR and CDR2 FQNEAQ (reference sequence). CDR3 loop: CASSLGAAQEAFF. CDR3 bases: TGTGCCAGCAGCTTAGGGGCGGCTCAGGAGGCTTTCTTT.

V usage is TRBV6-2 or TRBV6-3 and J usage is TRBJ2-7; D possibly matches TRBD1 or TRBD2 (6 bases each). The CDR3 runs 16 residues. V gave up 2 bases and J gave up 2 bases, with 16 bases separating them. Germline V gives CDR1 MNHEY, CDR2 SVGEGT. CDR3 nucleotides: TGTGCCAGCAGTTACCCCCGAGGGGGGTACACCTACGAGCAGTACTTC. It translates to CASSYPRGGYTYEQYF.

Only a few counts were recorded for this clonotype. The chain employs TRBV27 and TRBJ2-2; possibly TRBD1 for D (5 bases). V was trimmed by 7 bases and J by 3 bases, leaving 6 bases between them. The CDR3 is made up of 12 amino acids. CDR1 is MNHEY and CDR2 is SMNVEV in the germline V gene (reference sequence). The CDR3 nucleotides are TGTGCCAGCAAGGGGTACACCGGGGAGCTGTTTTTT. Translation: CASKGYTGELFF.